The next 25 T cell receptor beta chains were all read from a single sample in a study of blood T cell repertoires in COVID-19 (dated by TCRdb to the early 2020s). To prepare the library, the immunoSEQ multiplex PCR assay was applied. This is the immuneACCESS table as TCRdb keeps it, with only in-frame sequences that have V and J called. A part of the clones is gone; compared with another copy, unresolved V genes explain less than half, and the rest is unexplained. Here the sample has just over 650,000 clones; approximately 90% occur a single time. In total, the top ten clones hold roughly 0.25% of the sample. The sequenced material came from peripheral blood. The receptors derive from a woman between 18 and 29 years old with acute or convalescent COVID-19.

The chain carries TRBV3-1 (or the pseudogene TRBV3-2) and TRBJ1-1, with 9 bases aligning to TRBD1. The CDR3 has 17 residues. Per germline, CDR1 LGHDT and CDR2 YNNKEL (reference sequence). The trim removed 0 bases at V and 5 bases at J, leaving 10 bases unmatched. The CDR3 region is CASSQERDRVERTEAFF. The CDR3 nucleotides read TGTGCCAGCAGCCAAGAACGGGACAGGGTAGAGCGGACTGAAGCTTTCTTT.

The V gene is TRBV3-1 (or the pseudogene TRBV3-2), the J gene TRBJ2-7; 8 bases are shared with TRBD1. V was clipped by 2 bases and J by 4 bases; unmatched bases: 16. The CDR3 spans 18 residues. Germline CDR1 and CDR2: LGHDT and YNNKEL (reference sequence). CDR3 sequence (DNA): TGTGCCAGCAGCCAACTACCTTACACCGGGACAGGTACTTACGAGCAGTACTTC. As protein: CASSQLPYTGTGTYEQYF.

J is TRBJ1-5 and V is TRBV5-5; D gene uncertain. V was clipped by 0 bases and J by 1 base, with 11 bases between them. Germline V gene data show CDR1 as SGHKS and CDR2 as YYEKEE (reference sequence). This CDR3 region has 16 residues. DNA for the CDR3: TGTGCCAGCAGCTTGGCCGTCAGTCCCAGCAATCAGCCCCAGCATTTT. The encoded protein is CASSLAVSPSNQPQHF.

The chain employs TRBV27 and TRBJ1-1; the D is unclear. The V gene's germline CDR1 is MNHEY and CDR2 SMNVEV (reference sequence). The CDR3 sequence is 13 residues long. Trimming removed 6 bases at V and 4 bases at J, with 12 bases between. The CDR3 sequence: CASRRGLATEAFF. The DNA of the CDR3 is TGTGCCAGCAGACGAGGGCTGGCCACTGAAGCTTTCTTT.

The rearrangement uses TRBV2 and TRBJ2-7; 9 nucleotides match TRBD2. Germline V gene data show CDR1 as SNHLY and CDR2 as FYNNEI. This CDR3 contains 15 residues. V was pared by 4 bases and J by 4 bases, with 8 bases of the junction left unmatched. The CDR3 DNA reads TGTGCCAGCAGTGTTGGTAGCGGGGGACCTTACGAGCAGTACTTC. Encoded protein: CASSVGSGGPYEQYF.

The chain links TRBV12-3 or TRBV12-4 to TRBJ2-7; D remains unclear. Trimming shortened V by 1 base and J by 4 bases, and 5 bases separated the two germline ends. The CDR3 loop spans 12 amino acids. The CDR3 is CASSLGLYEQYF. The CDR3 nucleotides read TGTGCCAGCAGTTTAGGGCTTTACGAGCAGTACTTC.

CDR3: CASSLRQGGYTF. CDR3 DNA: TGTGCCAGCAGTTTGAGGCAGGGCGGCTACACCTTC. The genes are TRBV12-3 or TRBV12-4 and TRBJ1-2, with TRBD1 as a possible D gene (5 bases). V lost 3 bases and J 8 bases, leaving 10 bases between the germline ends. CDR3 length: 12 amino acids.

This chain joins TRBV4-1 and TRBJ2-1; 9 bases line up with TRBD1. Losses at the gene ends were 6 bases for V and 6 bases for J; bases not matched to a gene: 12. The CDR3 has 16 amino acids. Germline V gene lookup returns CDR1 MGHRA and CDR2 YSYEKL. CDR3 coding DNA: TGCGCCAGCAGTTCTTTGGGGGGGACAGGGAGCAATGAGCAGTTCTTC. Protein sequence: CASSSLGGTGSNEQFF.

As to this clone: The sample carries other DNA sequences with the same CDR3. The chain employs TRBV18 and TRBJ1-5; D possibly corresponds to TRBD1 (6 bases). The CDR3 extends over 13 amino acids. V lost 2 bases to trimming and J lost 4 bases, with 6 bases between them. Germline CDR1 and CDR2: KGHSH and LQKENI. CDR3 DNA: TGTGCCAGCTCACCAGACAGGAATCAGCCCCAGCATTTT. This encodes CASSPDRNQPQHF.

This clone occurred once. The chain combines TRBV5-1 with TRBJ1-1; TRBD1 might be the D (5 bases). Trimming took off 4 bases at V and 3 bases at J, with 22 bases between the two ends. Per the germline V gene, CDR1 is SGHRS and CDR2 is YFSETQ. The CDR3 spans 17 residues. The CDR3 loop is CASSIAPGYVQHTEAFF. DNA of the CDR3: TGCGCCAGCAGCATTGCGCCAGGGTACGTACAGCACACTGAAGCTTTCTTT.

The V and J genes are TRBV5-6 and TRBJ1-2; weak D call: TRBD1 (5 bases). Germline loops: CDR1 SGHDT, CDR2 YYEEEE. V lost 0 bases, J lost 2 bases, and 5 bases lay in between. The CDR3 runs to 13 residues. The CDR3 protein is CASSLEGNYGYTF. CDR3 bases: TGTGCCAGCAGCTTGGAGGGGAACTATGGCTACACCTTC.

Notes on this clone: Other nucleotide sequences from this sample produce the same CDR3. V is TRBV5-1 and J is TRBJ1-1, with D unclear. The CDR3 contains 11 residues. V lost 0 bases, J lost 8 bases, and 5 bases lay in between. Germline CDR1 and CDR2: SGHRS and YFSETQ. CDR3 nucleotide sequence: TGCGCCAGCAGCTTGGGAGGAGAAGCTTTCTTT. It encodes CASSLGGEAFF.

This sequence joins TRBV7-3 and TRBJ1-2; 8 bases agree with TRBD1. Germline-derived CDR1 and CDR2 are SGHTA and FQGTGA. This CDR3 has 14 amino acids. The V segment lost 5 bases and the J segment 0 bases; nucleotides outside the gene matches: 2. In DNA form, the CDR3 reads TGTGCCAGCAGCCCGACAGGGGCTAACTATGGCTACACCTTC. It encodes CASSPTGANYGYTF.

The rearrangement uses TRBV7-2 and TRBJ2-7, with D possibly matching TRBD1 (6 bases). This CDR3 spans 14 amino acids. V was cut by 5 bases and J by 3 bases, with 14 bases left in between. The germline CDR1 and CDR2 sequences are SGHTA and FQGNSA. CDR3 region: CASSNRVRGYEQYF. The CDR3 nucleotides are TGTGCCAGCAGCAACAGGGTTAGGGGCTACGAGCAGTACTTC. Complete variable domain (other parts from reference TRBV7-2 and TRBJ2-7): GAGVSQSPSNKVTEKGKDVELRCDPISGHTALYWYRQSLGQGLEFLIYFQGNSAPDKSGLPSDRFSAERTGGSVSTLTIQRTQQEDSAVYLCASSNRVRGYEQYFGPGTRLTVT.

The rearrangement links TRBV29-1 to TRBJ2-3; 11 nucleotides align to TRBD2. This CDR3 has 20 amino acids. V gave up 5 bases and J gave up 3 bases; unmatched junction bases: 22. Germline-derived CDR1 and CDR2 are SQVTM and ANQGSEA. As DNA, the CDR3 is TGCAGCGTTATAAAGGTGGAGCTAGCGGGGGGACTACTCAAGACAGATACGCAGTATTTT. Translating gives CSVIKVELAGGLLKTDTQYF.

J is TRBJ1-1 and V is TRBV5-4; TRBD1 might be the D (6 bases). V was clipped by 4 bases and J by 5 bases, with 15 bases between them. This CDR3 spans 14 amino acids. Germline V gene sequence: CDR1 SGHNT, CDR2 YYREEE (reference sequence). CDR3 DNA sequence: TGTGCCAGCAGCACAACAGGGATAGGGACTGAAGCTTTCTTT. Its protein is CASSTTGIGTEAFF.

V usage is TRBV6-6 and J usage is TRBJ1-3; perhaps TRBD1 as D (6 bases). Trimming cost V 7 bases and J 1 base, with 14 bases left between them. The CDR3 length is 15 residues. Germline-derived CDR1 and CDR2 are MNHNY and SVGAGI (reference sequence). In DNA form, the CDR3 reads TGTGCCAGCAAACTACAGGGATTATCTGGAAACACCATATATTTT. Its protein product is CASKLQGLSGNTIYF.

The chain is built from TRBV19 and TRBJ1-1, with D tentatively TRBD1 (5 bases). Trimming pared 8 bases from V and 0 bases from J, leaving 13 bases between. The CDR3 is made up of 14 amino acids. Germline lookup yields CDR1 LNHDA and CDR2 SQIVND (reference sequence). CDR3 protein: CASGRGGMNTEAFF. Here the CDR3 DNA reads TGTGCCAGTGGCCGGGGGGGGATGAACACTGAAGCTTTCTTT.

The V call is TRBV9, the J call TRBJ2-3, with D possibly matching TRBD2 (6 bases). CDR3 length: 15 amino acids. The germline gives CDR1 SGDLS, CDR2 YYNGEE. Trimming removed 4 bases from V and 4 bases from J, with 16 bases in between. This CDR3 reads CASSRIPSGADTQYF. CDR3 sequence (DNA): TGTGCCAGCAGCAGAATCCCGTCGGGGGCAGATACGCAGTATTTT.

Turning to this clone: Since a much larger clone is just one base distant, this may be a read error. The identical CDR3 is also encoded by other nucleotide sequences in the sample. The chain uses TRBV6-4 and TRBJ2-3; 8 nucleotides agree with TRBD2. The CDR3 covers 14 residues. The J segment lost 1 base and the V segment lost 4 bases, leaving 1 base of the junction unmatched. Looked up from germline, CDR1 is MRHNA and CDR2 is SNTAGT. The CDR3 reads CASSVSGGTDTQYF. CDR3 sequence (DNA): TGTGCCAGCAGTGTTAGCGGGGGCACAGATACGCAGTATTTT.

The table lists this clone with a few counts. The chain uses TRBV5-1 and TRBJ1-1; TRBD1 agrees at 7 bases. The CDR3 sequence is 17 residues long. J lost 5 bases, V lost 0 bases, and 13 bases had no gene match. Germline V lookup: CDR1 SGHRS, CDR2 YFSETQ. The CDR3 loop reads CASSLATDRESGTEAFF. The CDR3 DNA is TGCGCCAGCAGCTTGGCCACCGACAGGGAATCAGGGACTGAAGCTTTCTTT.

The chain uses TRBV7-2 and TRBJ1-1, with 7 bases fitting TRBD1. The CDR3 length is 14 residues. J gave up 3 bases and V 5 bases, and 6 bases lay outside the gene matches. In germline, CDR1 is SGHTA, CDR2 FQGNSA. The CDR3 sequence is CASSPEQGYTEAFF. The CDR3 bases are TGTGCCAGCAGCCCAGAACAGGGGTACACTGAAGCTTTCTTT.

CDR3 DNA: TGCAGCGTTGATCGGTTACAGGGGGAACAGCCCCAGCATTTT. It yields the protein CSVDRLQGEQPQHF. The gene calls are TRBV29-1 and TRBJ1-5; TRBD1 matches at 8 bases. This CDR3 is built from 14 residues. V shed 3 bases, J shed 7 bases, and the junction held 8 bases outside the gene matches. Germline CDR1 SQVTM, CDR2 ANQGSEA. The full variable domain, its missing parts supplied by reference TRBV29-1 and TRBJ1-5, is SAVISQKPSRDICQRGTSLTIQCQVDSQVTMMFWYRQQPGQSLTLIATANQGSEATYESGFVIDKFPISRPNLTFSTLTVSNMSPEDSSIYLCSVDRLQGEQPQHFGDGTRLSIL.

Regarding this clone: Other DNA sequences in the same sample also yield this CDR3. The chain joins TRBV12-3 or TRBV12-4 to TRBJ1-1; the D gene is possibly TRBD1 (5 bases). V was cut by 4 bases and J by 1 base, with 7 bases left in between. The CDR3 has 13 amino acids. The CDR3, as DNA: TGTGCCAGCAGTTACGACAGGAACACTGAAGCTTTCTTT. Residues: CASSYDRNTEAFF.

This clone was seen only a few times. V usage is TRBV2 and J usage is TRBJ2-7, with a possible D match to TRBD1 (5 bases). Germline V gene lookup returns CDR1 SNHLY and CDR2 FYNNEI. V was shortened by 10 bases and J by 10 bases, with 23 bases between the two germline ends. The CDR3 runs to 13 residues. This CDR3 reads CATAVVQGKEQYF. CDR3 nucleotide sequence: TGTGCCACCGCCGTTGTGCAGGGTAAAGAACAGTACTTC.